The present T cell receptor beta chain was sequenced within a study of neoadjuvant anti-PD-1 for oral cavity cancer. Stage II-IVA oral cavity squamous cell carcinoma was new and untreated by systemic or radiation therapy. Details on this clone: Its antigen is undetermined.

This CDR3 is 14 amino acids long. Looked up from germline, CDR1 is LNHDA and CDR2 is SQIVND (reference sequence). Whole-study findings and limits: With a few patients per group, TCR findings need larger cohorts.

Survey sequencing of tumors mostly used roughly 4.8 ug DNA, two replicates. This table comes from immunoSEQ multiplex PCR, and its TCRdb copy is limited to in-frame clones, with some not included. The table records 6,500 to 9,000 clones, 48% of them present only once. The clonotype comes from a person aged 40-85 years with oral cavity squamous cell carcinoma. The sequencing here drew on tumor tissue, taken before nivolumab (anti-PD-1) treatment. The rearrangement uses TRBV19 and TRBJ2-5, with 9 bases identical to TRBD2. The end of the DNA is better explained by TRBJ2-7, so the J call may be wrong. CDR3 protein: CASSIVSGRAEQYF. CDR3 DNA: TGTGCCAGTAGTATCGTTAGCGGGAGAGCCGAGCAGTACTTC.